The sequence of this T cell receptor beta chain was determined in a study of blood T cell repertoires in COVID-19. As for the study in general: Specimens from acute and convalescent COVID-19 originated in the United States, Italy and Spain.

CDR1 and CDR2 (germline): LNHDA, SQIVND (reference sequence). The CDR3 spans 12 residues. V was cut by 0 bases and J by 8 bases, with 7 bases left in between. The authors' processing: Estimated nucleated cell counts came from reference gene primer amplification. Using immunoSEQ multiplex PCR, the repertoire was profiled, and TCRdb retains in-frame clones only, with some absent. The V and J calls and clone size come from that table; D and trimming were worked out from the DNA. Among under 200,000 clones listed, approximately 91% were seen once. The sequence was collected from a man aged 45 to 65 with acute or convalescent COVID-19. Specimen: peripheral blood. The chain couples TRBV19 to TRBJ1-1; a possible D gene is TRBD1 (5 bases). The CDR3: CASSIERGEAFF. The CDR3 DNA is TGTGCCAGTAGTATAGAGCGGGGGGAAGCTTTCTTT.